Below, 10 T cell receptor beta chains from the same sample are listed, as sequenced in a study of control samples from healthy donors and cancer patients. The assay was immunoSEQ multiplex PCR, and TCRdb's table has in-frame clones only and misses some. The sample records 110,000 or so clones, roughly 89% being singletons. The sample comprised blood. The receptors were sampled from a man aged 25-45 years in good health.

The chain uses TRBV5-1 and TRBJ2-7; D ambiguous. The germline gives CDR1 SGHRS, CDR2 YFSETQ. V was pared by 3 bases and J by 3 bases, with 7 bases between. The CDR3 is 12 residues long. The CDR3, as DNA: TGCGCCAGCAGCTCCTCCGGCTACGAGCAGTACTTC. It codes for CASSSSGYEQYF.

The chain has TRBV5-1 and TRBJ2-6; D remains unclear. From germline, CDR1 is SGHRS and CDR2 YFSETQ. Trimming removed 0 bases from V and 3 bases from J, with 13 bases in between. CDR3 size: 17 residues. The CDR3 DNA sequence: TGCGCCAGCAGCTTGGCCGTGGGCGTAGGTGGGGCCAACGTCCTGACTTTC. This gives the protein CASSLAVGVGGANVLTF.

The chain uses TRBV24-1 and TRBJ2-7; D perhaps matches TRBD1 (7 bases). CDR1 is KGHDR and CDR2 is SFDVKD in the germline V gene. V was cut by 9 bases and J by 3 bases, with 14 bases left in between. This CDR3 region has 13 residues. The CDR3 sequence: CATASGGFYEQYV. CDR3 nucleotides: TGTGCCACCGCGTCAGGGGGGTTCTACGAGCAGTACGTC.

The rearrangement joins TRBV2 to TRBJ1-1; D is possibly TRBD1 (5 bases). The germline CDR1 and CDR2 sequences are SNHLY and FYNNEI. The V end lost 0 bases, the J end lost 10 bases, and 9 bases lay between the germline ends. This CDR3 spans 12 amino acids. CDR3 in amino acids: CASSEAGVVAFF. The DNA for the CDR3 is TGTGCCAGCAGTGAAGCGGGGGTGGTAGCTTTCTTT.

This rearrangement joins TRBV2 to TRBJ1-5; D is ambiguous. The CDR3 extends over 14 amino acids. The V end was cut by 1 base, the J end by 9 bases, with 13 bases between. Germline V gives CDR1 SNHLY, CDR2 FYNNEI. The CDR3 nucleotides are TGTGCCAGCAGTGAAGGTGTCTCCTGGGGGCCCCAGCATTTT. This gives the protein CASSEGVSWGPQHF.

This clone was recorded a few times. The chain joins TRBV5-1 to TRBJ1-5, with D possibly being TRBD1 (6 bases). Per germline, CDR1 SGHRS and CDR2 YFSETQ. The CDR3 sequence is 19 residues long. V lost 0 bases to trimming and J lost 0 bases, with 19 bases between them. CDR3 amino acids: CASSLVPQGGSYSNQPQHF. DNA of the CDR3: TGCGCCAGCAGCTTGGTCCCACAGGGTGGGAGCTATAGCAATCAGCCCCAGCATTTT.

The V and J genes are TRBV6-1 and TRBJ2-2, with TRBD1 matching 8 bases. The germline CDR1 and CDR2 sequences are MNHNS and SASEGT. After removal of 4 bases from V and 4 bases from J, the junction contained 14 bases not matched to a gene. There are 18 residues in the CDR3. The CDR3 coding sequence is TGTGCCAGCAGTGCCTTGTCCTCCGGGACAGGACCCACCGGGGAGCTGTTTTTT. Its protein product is CASSALSSGTGPTGELFF.

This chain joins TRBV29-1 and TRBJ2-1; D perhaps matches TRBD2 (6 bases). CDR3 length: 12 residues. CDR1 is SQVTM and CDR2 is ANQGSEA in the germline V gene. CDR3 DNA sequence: TGCAGTACCGGGAGAAATGTCAATGAGCAGTTCTTC. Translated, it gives CSTGRNVNEQFF.

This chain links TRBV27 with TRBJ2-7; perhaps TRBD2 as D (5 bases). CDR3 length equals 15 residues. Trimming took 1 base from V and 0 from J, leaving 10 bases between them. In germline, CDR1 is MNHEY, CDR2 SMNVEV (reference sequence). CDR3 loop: CASSLLAPSSYEQYV. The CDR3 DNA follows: TGTGCCAGCAGTTTATTAGCGCCAAGCTCCTACGAGCAGTACGTC.

CDR3 nucleotides: TGCAGTGCTAGTCTCCCTGCCGGGTCCTACGAGCAGTACTTC. This sequence encodes CSASLPAGSYEQYF. The J gene is TRBJ2-7, the V gene TRBV20-1; no definite D call. Germline V gene data show CDR1 as DFQATT and CDR2 as SNEGSKA (reference sequence). This CDR3 has 14 residues. V lost 3 bases and J 1 base, leaving 13 bases between the germline ends.